The 32 T cell receptor beta chains reported below all come from one sample, sequenced in a study of technical replicates of blood from several donors. Generated by immunoSEQ multiplex PCR, the TCRdb table keeps only in-frame clones and is missing some. The profile covers around 76,000 clones, with around nine tenths appearing a single time and 0.2% to 0.25% taken by the ten largest. Sequenced input: T cells isolated from PBMCs. The receptors shown here come from a human donor in good health.

The V and J genes are TRBV12-5 and TRBJ1-1, with TRBD1 as a possible D gene (6 bases). V was pared by 1 base and J by 5 bases, with 11 bases between. The CDR3 has 14 amino acids. The germline V gene encodes CDR1 LGHNT and CDR2 FRNRAP. Written as DNA, the CDR3 is TGTGCTAGTGGTTTGGGTCAGGGGAGAACTGAAGCTTTCTTT. Amino acid sequence: CASGLGQGRTEAFF.

The chain combines TRBV19 with TRBJ1-1; no reliable D call. CDR3 length equals 14 residues. In germline, CDR1 is LNHDA, CDR2 SQIVND (reference sequence). Trimming shortened V by 7 bases and J by 1 base, and 13 bases separated the two germline ends. The CDR3 coding sequence is TGTGCCAGTACCGTCTTGGCAGGGAACACTGAAGCTTTCTTT. This sequence encodes CASTVLAGNTEAFF.

This chain uses TRBV30 with TRBJ2-5; the match to TRBD1 covers 8 bases. J lost 3 bases, V lost 2 bases, and 2 bases had no gene match. The CDR3 has 13 residues. Germline V lookup: CDR1 GTSNPN, CDR2 SVGIG (reference sequence). This CDR3 reads CAWSSGGEETQYF. DNA for the CDR3: TGTGCCTGGAGTTCAGGGGGCGAAGAGACCCAGTACTTC. Drawing the rest from reference TRBV30 and TRBJ2-5, the complete variable domain is SQTIHQWPATLVQPVGSPLSLECTVEGTSNPNLYWYRQAAGRGLQLLFYSVGIGQISSEVPQNLSASRPQDRQFILSSKKLLLSDSGFYLCAWSSGGEETQYFGPGTRLLVL.

The chain couples TRBV18 to TRBJ2-7, with unresolved D. There are 13 residues in the CDR3. The V gene lost 3 bases and the J gene lost 3 bases, with 9 bases spanning the gap. CDR1 and CDR2 from the germline V gene are KGHSH and LQKENI. CDR3 nucleotide sequence: TGTGCCAGCTCACCGCCGTCTAGCTACGAGCAGTACTTC. It encodes CASSPPSSYEQYF.

The chain joins TRBV5-4 to TRBJ1-2, with 7 bases lining up with TRBD1. The germline gives CDR1 SGHNT, CDR2 YYREEE (reference sequence). CDR3 length: 14 amino acids. V lost 4 bases to trimming and J lost 0 bases; unmatched junction nucleotides: 3. CDR3 nucleotides: TGTGCCAGCAGCCCGGGGACAGCTAACTATGGCTACACCTTC. Protein sequence: CASSPGTANYGYTF.

The rearrangement links TRBV5-1 to TRBJ2-1; perhaps TRBD1 as D (6 bases). The V gene lost 4 bases and the J gene lost 9 bases, with 11 bases spanning the gap. CDR1 SGHRS and CDR2 YFSETQ come from the germline V gene. This CDR3 has 12 amino acids. This CDR3 is CASSMDSGEQFF. In nucleotides, the CDR3 is TGCGCCAGCAGCATGGACAGTGGTGAGCAGTTCTTC.

The genes are TRBV6-5 and TRBJ2-5, with D perhaps TRBD2 (6 bases). The CDR3 runs 14 residues. Germline V lookup: CDR1 MNHEY, CDR2 SVGAGI. The CDR3 DNA is TGTGCAGCGCGGGGCAGAGCCATTCAAGAGACCCAGTACTTC. Translating it yields CAARGRAIQETQYF.

J is TRBJ1-5 and V is TRBV28; no clear D gene. CDR1 and CDR2 (germline): MDHEN, SYDVKM. Trimming stripped 6 bases from V and 5 bases from J, with 5 bases between. The CDR3 runs to 11 residues. The chain's CDR3 is CASSPDQPQHF. CDR3 sequence (DNA): TGTGCCAGCAGCCCCGATCAGCCCCAGCATTTT.

The V and J genes are TRBV6-5 and TRBJ2-7, with a tentative D call TRBD2 (6 bases). V was clipped by 0 bases and J by 5 bases, with 14 bases between them. The CDR3 consists of 15 residues. Germline CDR1 MNHEY, CDR2 SVGAGI. The CDR3 reads CASSYSTPGVDEQYF. The CDR3 DNA is TGTGCCAGCAGTTACTCCACTCCGGGAGTAGACGAGCAGTACTTC.

This sequence joins TRBV27 and TRBJ2-7, with D maybe TRBD2 (6 bases). Trimming stripped 5 bases from V and 4 bases from J, with 18 bases between. CDR3 length equals 15 residues. Germline CDR1 MNHEY, CDR2 SMNVEV (reference sequence). CDR3 protein: CASSPGVQLEYEQYF. The CDR3 nucleotides read TGTGCCAGCAGTCCGGGAGTACAACTGGAATACGAGCAGTACTTC.

The V gene is TRBV27, the J gene TRBJ1-3; no clear D gene. In germline, CDR1 is MNHEY, CDR2 SMNVEV (reference sequence). V was shortened by 5 bases and J by 0 bases, with 8 bases between the two germline ends. The CDR3 totals 14 residues. CDR3: CASSVSGSGNTIYF. In nucleotides, the CDR3 is TGTGCCAGCAGTGTTAGCGGCTCTGGAAACACCATATATTTT.

The genes are TRBV5-4 and TRBJ2-3; 10 bases line up with TRBD1. Germline V gives CDR1 SGHNT, CDR2 YYREEE (reference sequence). This CDR3 is built from 15 residues. The V gene end was trimmed by 4 bases and the J gene end by 3 bases; junction bases not matched to a gene: 5. The CDR3 coding sequence is TGTGCCAGCAGCCTGACAGGGGGCGGGACAGATACGCAGTATTTT. Translation: CASSLTGGGTDTQYF.

J is TRBJ1-4 and V is TRBV4-1; maybe TRBD1 (5 bases). Trimming cost V 1 base and J 8 bases, with 11 bases left between them. The CDR3 contains 14 residues. From germline, CDR1 is MGHRA and CDR2 YSYEKL. The CDR3 spells CASSQARAGEKLFF. The DNA of the CDR3 is TGCGCCAGCAGCCAAGCCAGGGCGGGGGAAAAACTGTTTTTT.

The gene calls are TRBV2 and TRBJ2-1, with a tentative D call TRBD2 (6 bases). Germline loops: CDR1 SNHLY, CDR2 FYNNEI. The CDR3 length is 12 residues. V was clipped by 2 bases and J by 8 bases, with 7 bases between them. This CDR3 reads CASSEWGDEQFF. The DNA of the CDR3 is TGTGCCAGCAGTGAATGGGGGGATGAGCAGTTCTTC.

The V and J genes are TRBV28 and TRBJ1-5; TRBD1 matches 9 bases. The CDR3 is made up of 15 amino acids. From germline, CDR1 is MDHEN and CDR2 SYDVKM. With V trimmed by 10 bases and J by 7 bases, 14 bases remained unmatched. This CDR3 reads CATHSRGQGAQPQHF. Written as DNA, the CDR3 is TGTGCCACCCATTCGCGGGGACAGGGTGCCCAGCCCCAGCATTTT.

CDR3 DNA: TGTGCCAGCAGTATACAGGGGGGAAACTACGAGCAGTACTTC. Residues: CASSIQGGNYEQYF. The chain has TRBV6-1 and TRBJ2-7; 8 nucleotides match TRBD1. Germline values: CDR1 MNHNS, CDR2 SASEGT. V trimming: 5 bases; J trimming: 3 bases; junction bases outside the gene matches: 6. The CDR3 sequence is 14 residues long.

The gene calls are TRBV6-5 and TRBJ1-1, with D perhaps TRBD1 (6 bases). The CDR3 is made up of 15 amino acids. Germline CDR1 is MNHEY and CDR2 is SVGAGI. V was clipped by 2 bases and J by 6 bases, with 16 bases between them. CDR3 loop: CASSYPGQPLPEAFF. The CDR3 DNA is TGTGCCAGCAGTTACCCCGGACAGCCCCTGCCTGAAGCTTTCTTT.

The J gene is TRBJ1-3, the V gene TRBV2; the D gene is possibly TRBD1 (5 bases). CDR3 size: 16 residues. V lost 4 bases and J 2 bases, leaving 15 bases between the germline ends. Germline V gene lookup returns CDR1 SNHLY and CDR2 FYNNEI. This chain's CDR3 is CASSGGTGRTGNTIYF. CDR3 DNA sequence: TGTGCCAGCAGTGGCGGGACGGGTCGTACTGGAAACACCATATATTTT. Complete variable domain (other parts from reference TRBV2 and TRBJ1-3): EPEVTQTPSHQVTQMGQEVILRCVPISNHLYFYWYRQILGQKVEFLVSFYNNEISEKSEIFDDQFSVERPDGSNFTLKIRSTKLEDSAMYFCASSGGTGRTGNTIYFGEGSWLTVV.

The rearrangement joins TRBV5-1 to TRBJ1-1; 7 nucleotides agree with TRBD1. Germline loops: CDR1 SGHRS, CDR2 YFSETQ. The trim removed 4 bases at V and 5 bases at J, leaving 8 bases unmatched. The CDR3 sequence is 14 residues long. The CDR3 region has the DNA TGCGCCAGCAGCCAAGGGACAGCAGGAACTGAAGCTTTCTTT. Amino acid sequence: CASSQGTAGTEAFF.

CDR3 sequence reads: CASSQGGAGRITEAFF. DNA for the CDR3: TGTGCCAGCAGCCAAGGTGGGGCAGGGCGAATAACTGAAGCTTTCTTT. This chain connects TRBV14 to TRBJ1-1; D may be TRBD1 (5 bases). The CDR3 contains 16 residues. From germline, CDR1 is SGHDN and CDR2 FVKESK. Trimming took off 1 base at V and 5 bases at J, with 17 bases between the two ends.

The chain recombines TRBV10-3 with TRBJ1-6; D is unresolved. V was trimmed by 4 bases and J by 9 bases, leaving 13 bases between them. Germline CDR1 and CDR2: ENHRY and SYGVKD. This CDR3 comprises 14 residues. CDR3 DNA: TGTGCCATCAGTGGACCTTACGAGGGTTCACCCCTCCACTTT. This translates into CAISGPYEGSPLHF.

This chain connects TRBV10-2 to TRBJ1-5; possibly TRBD1 for D (5 bases). CDR1 WSHSY and CDR2 SAAADI come from the germline V gene. The V and J ends lost 2 bases and 1 base respectively, with 12 bases between them. This CDR3 contains 16 residues. The chain's CDR3 is CASSEGRDVSNQPQHF. The CDR3, as DNA: TGCGCCAGCAGTGAGGGCAGGGATGTAAGCAATCAGCCCCAGCATTTT.

The rearrangement links TRBV5-1 to TRBJ2-5, with a tentative D call TRBD2 (7 bases). The germline gives CDR1 SGHRS, CDR2 YFSETQ. V lost 0 bases and J 2 bases, leaving 14 bases between the germline ends. This CDR3 is built from 16 residues. In DNA, the CDR3 is TGCGCCAGCAGCTTGGCCGGGGGGCCGGGACAAGAGACCCAGTACTTC. Protein product: CASSLAGGPGQETQYF.

The rearrangement joins TRBV28 to TRBJ2-5; 9 bases fit TRBD1. The length of the CDR3 is 16 residues. Germline CDR1 and CDR2: MDHEN and SYDVKM. J gave up 1 base and V 5 bases, and 8 bases lay outside the gene matches. CDR3 sequence: CASSPTGTGPQETQYF. In nucleotides, the CDR3 is TGTGCCAGCAGTCCCACCGGGACAGGGCCCCAAGAGACCCAGTACTTC.

The J gene is TRBJ2-2, the V gene TRBV18; 11 bases align to TRBD2. CDR1 KGHSH and CDR2 LQKENI come from the germline V gene. The trim removed 3 bases at V and 7 bases at J, leaving 13 bases unmatched. CDR3 length: 18 residues. CDR3 sequence (DNA): TGTGCCAGCTCACCTAATATACCGGGACTAGCGGTCGACGGGGAGCTGTTTTTT. It specifies CASSPNIPGLAVDGELFF. Using reference TRBV18 and TRBJ2-2 for the parts outside the CDR3, the full variable domain is NAGVMQNPRHLVRRRGQEARLRCSPMKGHSHVYWYRQLPEEGLKFMVYLQKENIIDESGMPKERFSAEFPKEGPSILRIQQVVRGDSAAYFCASSPNIPGLAVDGELFFGEGSRLTVL.

This clone was observed a single time. J is TRBJ2-5 and V is TRBV11-2, with TRBD2 matching 8 bases. This CDR3 has 14 amino acids. CDR1 and CDR2 from the germline V gene are SGHAT and FQNNGV. With V trimmed by 6 bases and J by 3 bases, 6 bases remained unmatched. CDR3 coding DNA: TGTGCCAGCAGGCGTAGCGGGAAAAAAGAGACCCAGTACTTC. Its translation is CASRRSGKKETQYF. The entire variable domain, with the rest obtained from reference TRBV11-2 and TRBJ2-5, is as follows: EAGVAQSPRYKIIEKRQSVAFWCNPISGHATLYWYQQILGQGPKLLIQFQNNGVVDDSQLPKDRFSAERLKGVDSTLKIQPAKLEDSAVYLCASRRSGKKETQYFGPGTRLLVL.

Concerning this clone: This sample also contains other DNA sequences that code for the same CDR3. The CDR3 DNA reads TGTGCCAGCAGCTTAGCAGGGGGAGGGACTGAAGCTTTCTTT. This encodes CASSLAGGGTEAFF. The rearrangement uses TRBV7-6 and TRBJ1-1; the D gene is possibly TRBD1 (6 bases). The germline gives CDR1 SGHVS, CDR2 FNYEAQ. The CDR3 consists of 14 residues. Trimming took 0 bases from V and 5 from J, leaving 10 bases between them.

The gene calls are TRBV11-3 and TRBJ2-3, with 12 bases fitting TRBD2. Trimming took 4 bases from V and 4 from J; bases not matched to a gene: 3. The CDR3 has 15 residues. The V gene's germline CDR1 is SGHNT and CDR2 YENEEA. The CDR3 protein is CASSSGTSGSDTQYF. In nucleotides, the CDR3 is TGTGCCAGCAGCTCCGGGACTAGCGGGTCAGATACGCAGTATTTT.

CDR3 region: CASSLFSEQYF. The CDR3 DNA is TGTGCCAGCAGCTTATTTAGCGAGCAGTACTTC. The chain is built from TRBV13 and TRBJ2-7, with D unresolved. V was shortened by 2 bases and J by 6 bases, with 5 bases between the two germline ends. The CDR3 covers 11 residues. The germline V gene has CDR1 PRHDT and CDR2 FYEKMQ (reference sequence).

This chain uses TRBV11-3 with TRBJ2-5; D perhaps matches TRBD2 (5 bases). Germline V gene lookup returns CDR1 SGHNT and CDR2 YENEEA. This CDR3 has 13 residues. Trimming pared 1 base from V and 8 bases from J, leaving 11 bases between. As DNA, the CDR3 is TGTGCCAGCAGCTTAGGGGGTTCGGGAACCCAGTACTTC. Translated, it gives CASSLGGSGTQYF.

This chain connects TRBV14 to TRBJ2-2, with a weak D call TRBD2 (5 bases). Trimming removed 1 base at V and 4 bases at J, with 13 bases between. The length of the CDR3 is 16 residues. Germline V lookup: CDR1 SGHDN, CDR2 FVKESK. CDR3 protein: CASSQVPGLGTGELFF. The CDR3 DNA is TGTGCCAGCAGCCAAGTCCCGGGGTTGGGCACCGGGGAGCTGTTTTTT.

This chain joins TRBV4-1 and TRBJ2-7, with D possibly TRBD2 on 6 matching bases. The CDR3 covers 15 residues. V was clipped by 1 base and J by 2 bases, with 12 bases between them. Per germline, CDR1 MGHRA and CDR2 YSYEKL. CDR3 sequence: CASSQAGLFAYEQYF. Written as DNA, the CDR3 is TGCGCCAGCAGCCAAGCGGGACTCTTTGCCTACGAGCAGTACTTC.